This TCR beta chain was found in a study of shared clonotypes between healthy human individuals. Clones were read by immunoSEQ multiplex PCR, and TCRdb kept only the in-frame ones, dropping some. Here the sample spans around 990,000 clones, about 80% being singletons. This CDR3 comprises 13 residues. Germline V gene sequence: CDR1 SGHDT, CDR2 YYEEEE. Trimming pared 1 base from V and 1 base from J, leaving 4 bases between. This clone has only one observation. What it recognizes is unknown. Notes on the study in general: Among donors, sharing of clonotypes was expected to be affected by sequencing depth.

This sequence joins TRBV5-6 and TRBJ2-3; D gene unclear. Sequenced input: memory CD4+ T cells from PBMCs. Sample subset: CD45RA-negative fraction. This clonotype was obtained from a man in his late teens or twenties in good health. Some clones in this sample may be carry-over from other donors' samples. CDR3 amino acids: CASSLLRTDTQYF. For the CDR3, the DNA is TGTGCCAGCAGCTTGTTACGCACAGATACGCAGTATTTT.